A single sample gave rise to the 16 T cell receptor beta chains below, sequenced in a study of vaccination effects on CD4 cells after COVID-19. Profiled with immunoSEQ multiplex PCR; TCRdb holds only in-frame clones, not every one. The sample contains under 80,000 clones, about 80% of which appear only once. These receptors have no known antigen. Prior to sequencing, the ViraFEST assay stimulated PBMC with viral peptide pools, which expanded the antigen-specific CD4+ T cells. CD4+ T cells were isolated after 10 days of culture. Participants were given two doses of BNT162b2 or mRNA-1273 vaccine. Sample: CD4+ T cells from PBMCs cultured with HCoV-OC43 spike peptides, taken after COVID-19 vaccination. Subset indicated: HCoV-OC43 spike overlapping peptide pool stimulation. Receptor source: a human donor who received a COVID-19 vaccine.

This clone has a single count. This chain joins TRBV6-2 or TRBV6-3 and TRBJ2-1; TRBD1 matches at 9 bases. Germline V gene lookup returns CDR1 MNHEY and CDR2 SVGEGT. Trimming cost V 5 bases and J 9 bases; bases outside gene matches: 11. This CDR3 region has 15 residues. CDR3 sequence reads: CASSHPGQGLGEQFF. The CDR3 DNA follows: TGTGCCAGCAGTCACCCGGGACAGGGATTAGGTGAGCAGTTCTTC.

This sequence joins TRBV28 and TRBJ1-2, with 8 bases that match TRBD1. This CDR3 spans 14 amino acids. Germline-derived CDR1 and CDR2 are MDHEN and SYDVKM. Germline trimming cut 2 bases from V and 6 bases from J; bases unmatched to any gene: 5. The CDR3 region is CASSLTQGVHGYTF. The CDR3 DNA sequence: TGTGCCAGCAGTTTAACACAGGGGGTCCATGGCTACACCTTC.

The CDR3 sequence is CASSKAGSVGYGYTF. CDR3 nucleotides: TGTGCCAGCTCTAAAGCCGGTTCAGTAGGGTATGGCTACACCTTC. This chain joins TRBV28 and TRBJ1-2; D is unresolved. CDR1 and CDR2 from the germline V gene are MDHEN and SYDVKM. The CDR3 is 15 amino acids. Trimming shortened V by 8 bases and J by 5 bases, and 21 bases separated the two germline ends.

The chain is built from TRBV6-5 and TRBJ2-1, with TRBD1 matching 7 bases. V lost 6 bases and J lost 7; bases outside the gene matches: 9. Germline CDR1 is MNHEY and CDR2 is SVGAGI. The CDR3 contains 14 residues. CDR3 in amino acids: CASRPRAQGNEQFF. For the CDR3, the DNA is TGTGCCAGCAGACCTCGTGCACAGGGGAATGAGCAGTTCTTC.

The chain carries TRBV6-5 and TRBJ2-5; 10 bases fit TRBD2. V shed 5 bases, J shed 2 bases, and the junction held 2 bases outside the gene matches. This CDR3 contains 14 residues. Germline V gives CDR1 MNHEY, CDR2 SVGAGI. This CDR3 is CASSLLAGQETQYF. The CDR3, as DNA: TGTGCCAGCAGTCTACTAGCGGGGCAAGAGACCCAGTACTTC.

The CDR3 DNA is TGTGCCAGTAGTATCACATCAGGCTACACCTTC. Protein sequence: CASSITSGYTF. The genes are TRBV19 and TRBJ1-2; D unclear. The germline V gene encodes CDR1 LNHDA and CDR2 SQIVND (reference sequence). Trimming removed 3 bases from V and 8 bases from J, with 7 bases in between. This CDR3 is 11 amino acids long.

The CDR3 sequence is CASRAGTGSYNEQFF. The CDR3 bases are TGTGCCAGTAGGGCCGGGACAGGGTCCTACAATGAGCAGTTCTTC. The rearrangement links TRBV19 to TRBJ2-1, with 9 bases lining up with TRBD1. Germline V gene lookup returns CDR1 LNHDA and CDR2 SQIVND (reference sequence). V trimming: 6 bases; J trimming: 1 base; junction bases outside the gene matches: 4. The CDR3 sequence is 15 residues long.

The chain combines TRBV9 with TRBJ2-3; 7 positions match TRBD1. CDR3 length: 17 residues. CDR1 SGDLS and CDR2 YYNGEE come from the germline V gene. J gave up 0 bases and V 1 base, and 8 bases lay outside the gene matches. Here the CDR3 reads CASSVREGALSTDTQYF. CDR3 coding DNA: TGTGCCAGCAGCGTAAGAGAGGGGGCGCTGAGCACAGATACGCAGTATTTT.

The rearrangement uses TRBV11-1 and TRBJ1-6; D is unclear. The CDR3 runs to 16 residues. Trimming stripped 5 bases from V and 2 bases from J, with 13 bases between. Looked up from germline, CDR1 is SGHAT and CDR2 is FQDESV (reference sequence). The CDR3 DNA is TGTGCCAGCAGCGGAAATCCGGCCGCCTATAATTCACCCCTCCACTTT. Its protein is CASSGNPAAYNSPLHF.

This chain links TRBV4-3 with TRBJ1-2, with D maybe TRBD1 (5 bases). Germline CDR1 LGHNA, CDR2 YSLEER. The length of the CDR3 is 16 residues. Trimming removed 0 bases from V and 5 bases from J, with 16 bases in between. Here the CDR3 reads CASSQDVSRAGYGYTF. Here the CDR3 DNA reads TGCGCCAGCAGCCAAGATGTTAGCAGGGCTGGATATGGCTACACCTTC.

The chain employs TRBV19 and TRBJ1-2, with TRBD1 matching 10 bases. Germline V gene sequence: CDR1 LNHDA, CDR2 SQIVND (reference sequence). The CDR3 extends over 13 amino acids. Trimming at V came to 7 bases and at J to 6 bases, leaving 5 bases not matched to a gene. This CDR3 is CASKRGTGDGYTF. CDR3 sequence (DNA): TGTGCCAGTAAAAGGGGGACAGGGGATGGCTACACCTTC.

The rearrangement uses TRBV9 and TRBJ2-6; D is unclear. The germline V gene encodes CDR1 SGDLS and CDR2 YYNGEE. V lost 2 bases, J lost 4 bases, and 7 bases lay in between. The CDR3 contains 14 residues. This chain's CDR3 is CASSVIPGANVLTF. The CDR3 region has the DNA TGTGCCAGCAGCGTTATCCCCGGGGCCAACGTCCTGACTTTC.

The chain is built from TRBV6-1 and TRBJ1-1; 9 positions agree with TRBD1. The CDR3 consists of 13 residues. J lost 10 bases, V lost 2 bases, and 5 bases had no gene match. Germline CDR1 and CDR2: MNHNS and SASEGT. CDR3 residues: CASSEMDRGRAFF. Written as DNA, the CDR3 is TGTGCCAGCAGTGAAATGGACAGGGGAAGAGCTTTCTTT.

The V gene is TRBV9, the J gene TRBJ2-1, with D maybe TRBD1 (5 bases). With 4 bases removed from V and 10 bases from J, the gap between germline ends came to 18 bases. Germline lookup yields CDR1 SGDLS and CDR2 YYNGEE. The CDR3 is 14 amino acids. The CDR3 loop is CASSPISRVGEQFF. CDR3 in DNA: TGTGCCAGCAGCCCCATAAGCAGGGTAGGGGAGCAGTTCTTC.

This CDR3 reads CASSPQPGAYNEQFF. In DNA, the CDR3 is TGTGCCAGCAGCCCCCAGCCGGGGGCCTACAATGAGCAGTTCTTC. The chain recombines TRBV7-6 with TRBJ2-1, with a tentative D call TRBD2 (6 bases). Germline CDR1 is SGHVS and CDR2 is FNYEAQ. V was shortened by 5 bases and J by 2 bases, with 13 bases between the two germline ends. CDR3 size: 15 residues.

The genes are TRBV5-4 and TRBJ2-5, with 8 bases lining up with TRBD2. Trimming took 1 base from V and 1 from J; bases not matched to a gene: 6. CDR3 length: 16 residues. CDR1 is SGHNT, CDR2 YYREEE, per germline (reference sequence). This chain's CDR3 is CASSLNGGGFQETQYF. The CDR3, as DNA: TGTGCCAGCAGCTTGAATGGCGGGGGGTTCCAAGAGACCCAGTACTTC.